A single sample is the source of the 8 T cell receptor beta chains below, sequenced in a study of blood T cell repertoires in COVID-19. Clones were read by immunoSEQ multiplex PCR, and TCRdb kept only the in-frame ones, dropping some. The sample holds 310,000 or so clones, more than 75% seen once. The sample was peripheral blood. All receptors come from a woman aged 50 to 65 with acute or convalescent COVID-19.

V gene TRBV28 combines with J gene TRBJ1-1; 7 bases are a match to TRBD1. V was pared by 3 bases and J by 1 base, with 8 bases of the junction left unmatched. This CDR3 comprises 16 residues. Germline CDR1 reads MDHEN; CDR2 reads SYDVKM. The CDR3 loop is CASSLLTGKGNTEAFF. CDR3 sequence (DNA): TGTGCCAGCAGTTTGTTGACAGGGAAGGGGAACACTGAAGCTTTCTTT.

The V gene is TRBV2, the J gene TRBJ1-4, with D perhaps TRBD1 (6 bases). Per the germline V gene, CDR1 is SNHLY and CDR2 is FYNNEI. The CDR3 extends over 15 amino acids. The V end lost 3 bases, the J end lost 0 bases, and 8 bases lay between the germline ends. The CDR3 here is CASSDTGTTNEKLFF. CDR3 nucleotides: TGTGCCAGCAGTGATACAGGGACAACTAATGAAAAACTGTTTTTT. The full variable domain, rest sourced from reference TRBV2 and TRBJ1-4, is EPEVTQTPSHQVTQMGQEVILRCVPISNHLYFYWYRQILGQKVEFLVSFYNNEISEKSEIFDDQFSVERPDGSNFTLKIRSTKLEDSAMYFCASSDTGTTNEKLFFGSGTQLSVL.

The V gene is TRBV25-1, the J gene TRBJ1-5; TRBD1 might be the D (5 bases). In germline, CDR1 is MGHDK, CDR2 SYGVNS. The CDR3 covers 14 residues. The germline V and J ends were trimmed by 2 bases and 5 bases, with 10 bases remaining between them. The CDR3 loop reads CASSEQGFDQPQHF. The CDR3 nucleotides are TGTGCCAGCAGTGAACAGGGTTTCGATCAGCCCCAGCATTTT. Looking up the rest from reference TRBV25-1 and TRBJ1-5 gives the full variable domain: EADIYQTPRYLVIGTGKKITLECSQTMGHDKMYWYQQDPGMELHLIHYSYGVNSTEKGDLSSESTVSRIRTEHFPLTLESARPSHTSQYLCASSEQGFDQPQHFGDGTRLSIL.

The rearrangement joins TRBV28 to TRBJ1-1; D might be TRBD1 (6 bases). This CDR3 has 14 amino acids. V was cut by 7 bases and J by 1 base, with 13 bases left in between. Germline loops: CDR1 MDHEN, CDR2 SYDVKM. The CDR3 here is CASKLGHRNTEAFF. In DNA, the CDR3 is TGTGCCAGCAAACTGGGACATCGGAACACTGAAGCTTTCTTT.

V usage is TRBV19 and J usage is TRBJ2-3; perhaps TRBD2 as D (6 bases). Germline-derived CDR1 and CDR2 are LNHDA and SQIVND (reference sequence). V was cut by 5 bases and J by 0 bases, with 15 bases left in between. The CDR3 extends over 16 amino acids. CDR3 amino acids: CASSPTGLLSTDTQYF. The CDR3 nucleotides are TGTGCCAGTAGTCCTACGGGACTGTTAAGCACAGATACGCAGTATTTT. Based on the CDR3 plus reference TRBV19 and TRBJ2-3, the full variable domain is DGGITQSPKYLFRKEGQNVTLSCEQNLNHDAMYWYRQDPGQGLRLIYYSQIVNDFQKGDIAEGYSVSREKKESFPLTVTSAQKNPTAFYLCASSPTGLLSTDTQYFGPGTRLTVL.

The chain combines TRBV7-2 with TRBJ1-5; 10 bases fit TRBD1. V lost 3 bases to trimming and J lost 7 bases; unmatched junction nucleotides: 3. The CDR3 contains 14 residues. Looked up from germline, CDR1 is SGHTA and CDR2 is FQGNSA. This CDR3 is CASSLDRGVQPQHF. The CDR3, as DNA: TGTGCCAGCAGCTTGGACAGGGGGGTACAGCCCCAGCATTTT.

V usage is TRBV7-8 and J usage is TRBJ2-2; D gene ambiguous. Deletions cut 2 bases from V and 1 base from J, with 11 bases between. The CDR3 extends over 16 amino acids. Germline-derived CDR1 and CDR2 are SGHVS and FQNEAQ. CDR3 residues: CASSLSRSLNTGELFF. In DNA, the CDR3 is TGTGCCAGCAGCTTAAGTCGGAGCCTGAACACCGGGGAGCTGTTTTTT.

This chain joins TRBV28 and TRBJ2-1; possibly TRBD1 for D (6 bases). With 2 bases removed from V and 5 bases from J, the gap between germline ends came to 10 bases. CDR1 and CDR2 from the germline V gene are MDHEN and SYDVKM. This CDR3 is built from 14 residues. The CDR3: CASSLLAGDNEQFF. CDR3 DNA sequence: TGTGCCAGCAGTTTACTGGCAGGGGACAATGAGCAGTTCTTC.